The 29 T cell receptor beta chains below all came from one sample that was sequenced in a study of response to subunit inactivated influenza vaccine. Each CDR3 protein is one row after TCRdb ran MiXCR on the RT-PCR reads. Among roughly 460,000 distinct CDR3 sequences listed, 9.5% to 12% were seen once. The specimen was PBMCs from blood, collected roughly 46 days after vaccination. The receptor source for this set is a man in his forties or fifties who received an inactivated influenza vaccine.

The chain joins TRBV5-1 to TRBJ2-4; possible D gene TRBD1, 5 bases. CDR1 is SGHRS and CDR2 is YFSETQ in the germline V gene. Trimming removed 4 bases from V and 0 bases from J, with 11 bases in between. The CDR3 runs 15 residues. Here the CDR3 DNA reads TGCGCCAGCAGCCTAGACAGTCTAGCCAAAAACATTCAGTACTTC. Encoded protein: CASSLDSLAKNIQYF.

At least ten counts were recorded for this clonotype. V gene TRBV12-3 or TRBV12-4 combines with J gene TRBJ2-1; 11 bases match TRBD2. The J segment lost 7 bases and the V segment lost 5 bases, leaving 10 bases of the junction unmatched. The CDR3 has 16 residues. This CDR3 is CASSPLLAGAGNEQFF. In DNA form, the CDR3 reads TGTGCCAGCAGTCCGTTACTAGCGGGAGCGGGGAATGAGCAGTTCTTC.

The CDR3 DNA reads as TGCAGTGCTAGAAGAACAGCAAGTGAAAAACTGTTTTTT. It specifies CSARRTASEKLFF. V usage is TRBV20-1 and J usage is TRBJ1-4, with D hard to call. This CDR3 contains 13 residues. Germline CDR1 and CDR2: DFQATT and SNEGSKA (reference sequence). Deletions cut 2 bases from V and 7 bases from J, with 11 bases between.

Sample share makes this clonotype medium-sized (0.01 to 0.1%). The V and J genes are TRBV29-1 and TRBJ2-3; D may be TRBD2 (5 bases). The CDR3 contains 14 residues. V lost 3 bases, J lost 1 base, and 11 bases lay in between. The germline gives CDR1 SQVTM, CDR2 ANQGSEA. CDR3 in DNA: TGCAGCGTTGAGTCCGGGGTAGGCACAGATACGCAGTATTTT. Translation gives CSVESGVGTDTQYF.

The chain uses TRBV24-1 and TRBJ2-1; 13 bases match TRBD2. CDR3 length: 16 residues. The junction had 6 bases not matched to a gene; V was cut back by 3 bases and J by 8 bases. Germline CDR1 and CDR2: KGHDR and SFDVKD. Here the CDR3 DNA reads TGTGCCACCAGTGATGTGACTAGCGGGAGGTTCGATGAGCAGTTCTTC. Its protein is CATSDVTSGRFDEQFF.

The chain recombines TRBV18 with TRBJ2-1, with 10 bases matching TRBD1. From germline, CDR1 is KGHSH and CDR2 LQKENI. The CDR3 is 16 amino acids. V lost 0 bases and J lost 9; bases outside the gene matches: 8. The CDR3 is CASSPPGQGHSGEQFF. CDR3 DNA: TGTGCCAGCTCACCACCGGGACAGGGGCACTCGGGTGAGCAGTTCTTC.

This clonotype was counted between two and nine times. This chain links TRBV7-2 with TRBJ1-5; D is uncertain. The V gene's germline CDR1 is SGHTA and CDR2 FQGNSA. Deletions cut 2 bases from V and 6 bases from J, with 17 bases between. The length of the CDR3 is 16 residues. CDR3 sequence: CASSLSFLEFGQPQHF. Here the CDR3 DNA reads TGTGCCAGCAGCTTATCGTTCTTAGAGTTCGGTCAGCCCCAGCATTTT. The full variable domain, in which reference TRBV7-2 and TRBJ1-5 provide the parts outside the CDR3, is GAGVSQSPSNKVTEKGKDVELRCDPISGHTALYWYRQSLGQGLEFLIYFQGNSAPDKSGLPSDRFSAERTGGSVSTLTIQRTQQEDSAVYLCASSLSFLEFGQPQHFGDGTRLSIL.

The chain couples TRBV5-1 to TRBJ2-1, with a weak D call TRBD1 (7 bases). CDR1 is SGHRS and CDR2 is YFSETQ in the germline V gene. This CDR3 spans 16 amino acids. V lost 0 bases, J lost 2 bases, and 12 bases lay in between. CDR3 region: CASSLEGGQPYNEQFF. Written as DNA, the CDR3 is TGCGCCAGCAGCTTGGAGGGGGGACAGCCCTACAATGAGCAGTTCTTC. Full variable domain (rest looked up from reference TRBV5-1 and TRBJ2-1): KAGVTQTPRYLIKTRGQQVTLSCSPISGHRSVSWYQQTPGQGLQFLFEYFSETQRNKGNFPGRFSGRQFSNSRSEMNVSTLELGDSALYLCASSLEGGQPYNEQFFGPGTRLTVL.

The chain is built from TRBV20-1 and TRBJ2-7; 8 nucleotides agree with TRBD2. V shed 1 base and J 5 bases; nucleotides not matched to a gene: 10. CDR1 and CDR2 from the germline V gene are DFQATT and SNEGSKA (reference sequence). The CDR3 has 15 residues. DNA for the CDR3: TGCAGTGCTAGAGTACCTGGGACTAGAAGTAACGAGCAGTACTTC. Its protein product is CSARVPGTRSNEQYF.

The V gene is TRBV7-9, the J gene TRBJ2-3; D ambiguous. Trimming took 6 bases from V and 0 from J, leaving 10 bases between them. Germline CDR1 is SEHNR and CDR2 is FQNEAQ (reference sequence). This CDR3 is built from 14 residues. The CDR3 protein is CASSRPHSTDTQYF. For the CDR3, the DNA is TGTGCCAGCAGTCGTCCTCATAGCACAGATACGCAGTATTTT.

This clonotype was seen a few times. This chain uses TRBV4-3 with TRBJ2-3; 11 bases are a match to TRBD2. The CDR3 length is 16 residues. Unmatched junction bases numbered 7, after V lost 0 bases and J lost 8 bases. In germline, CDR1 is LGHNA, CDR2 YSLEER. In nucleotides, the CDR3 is TGCGCCAGCAGCCAAGAAGCGCTAGCGGGGGGAGGTACGCAGTATTTT. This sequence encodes CASSQEALAGGGTQYF.

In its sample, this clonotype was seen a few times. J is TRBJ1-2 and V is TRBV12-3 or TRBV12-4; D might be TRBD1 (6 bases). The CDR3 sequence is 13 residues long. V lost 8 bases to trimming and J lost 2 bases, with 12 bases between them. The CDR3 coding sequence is TGTGCCAGCGTCGACAGGCCCAACTATGGCTACACCTTC. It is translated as CASVDRPNYGYTF.

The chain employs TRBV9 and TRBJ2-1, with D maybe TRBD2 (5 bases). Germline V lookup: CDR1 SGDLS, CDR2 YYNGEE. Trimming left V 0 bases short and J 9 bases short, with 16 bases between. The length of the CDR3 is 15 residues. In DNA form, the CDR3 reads TGTGCCAGCAGCGTAGCCCTAGTGGGCCGGGGTGAGCAGTTCTTC. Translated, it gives CASSVALVGRGEQFF.

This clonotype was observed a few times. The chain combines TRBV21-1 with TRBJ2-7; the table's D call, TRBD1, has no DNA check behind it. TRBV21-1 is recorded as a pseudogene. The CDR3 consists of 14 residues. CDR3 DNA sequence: TGTGCCAGCAGACCCCAGGGGGAACACTACGAGCAGTACTTC. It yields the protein CASRPQGEHYEQYF.

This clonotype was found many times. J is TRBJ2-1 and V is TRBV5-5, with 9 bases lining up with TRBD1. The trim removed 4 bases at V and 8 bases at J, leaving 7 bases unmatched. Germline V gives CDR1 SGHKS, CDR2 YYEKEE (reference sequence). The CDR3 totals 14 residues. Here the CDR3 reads CASSRGQGWDEQFF. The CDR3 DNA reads TGTGCCAGCAGCAGGGGACAGGGTTGGGATGAGCAGTTCTTC.

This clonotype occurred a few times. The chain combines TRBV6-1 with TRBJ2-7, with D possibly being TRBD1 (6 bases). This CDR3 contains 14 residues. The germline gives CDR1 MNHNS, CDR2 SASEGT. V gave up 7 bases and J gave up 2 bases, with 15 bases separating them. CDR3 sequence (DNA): TGTGCCAGCAAATATACAGGGAGCGCCTACGAGCAGTACTTC. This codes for CASKYTGSAYEQYF.

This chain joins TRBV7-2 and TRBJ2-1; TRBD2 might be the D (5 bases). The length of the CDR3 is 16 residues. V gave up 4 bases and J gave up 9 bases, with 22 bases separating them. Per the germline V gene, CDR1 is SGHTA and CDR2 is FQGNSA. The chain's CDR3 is CASSSEAASGMGEQFF. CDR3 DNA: TGTGCCAGCAGCTCAGAGGCGGCTTCCGGGATGGGTGAGCAGTTCTTC.

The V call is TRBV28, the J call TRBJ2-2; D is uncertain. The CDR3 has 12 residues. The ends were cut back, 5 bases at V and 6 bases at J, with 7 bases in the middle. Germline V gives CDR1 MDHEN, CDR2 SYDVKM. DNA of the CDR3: TGTGCCAGCAGTGTCTCAGCCGGGGAGCTGTTTTTT. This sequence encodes CASSVSAGELFF. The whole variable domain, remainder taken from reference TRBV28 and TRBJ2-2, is DVKVTQSSRYLVKRTGEKVFLECVQDMDHENMFWYRQDPGLGLRLIYFSYDVKMKEKGDIPEGYSVSREKKERFSLILESASTNQTSMYLCASSVSAGELFFGEGSRLTVL.

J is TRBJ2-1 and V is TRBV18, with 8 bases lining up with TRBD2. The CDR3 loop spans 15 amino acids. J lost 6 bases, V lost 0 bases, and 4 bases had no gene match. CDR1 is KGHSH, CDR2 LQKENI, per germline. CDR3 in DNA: TGTGCCAGCTCACCACCAAGCGGGAGACTCAATGAGCAGTTCTTC. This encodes CASSPPSGRLNEQFF.

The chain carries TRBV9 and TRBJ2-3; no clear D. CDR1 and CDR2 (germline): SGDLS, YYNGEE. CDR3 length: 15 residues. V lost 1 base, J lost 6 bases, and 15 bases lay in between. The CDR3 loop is CASSVRANNGDTQYF. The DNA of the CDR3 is TGTGCCAGCAGCGTACGGGCCAACAACGGGGATACGCAGTATTTT.

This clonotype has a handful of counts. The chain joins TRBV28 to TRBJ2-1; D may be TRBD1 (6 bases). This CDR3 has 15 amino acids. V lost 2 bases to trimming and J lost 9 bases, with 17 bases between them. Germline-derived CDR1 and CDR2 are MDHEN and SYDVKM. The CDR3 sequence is CASSLGGRRGGEQFF. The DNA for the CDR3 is TGTGCCAGCAGTTTAGGAGGTCGCCGAGGGGGTGAGCAGTTCTTC.

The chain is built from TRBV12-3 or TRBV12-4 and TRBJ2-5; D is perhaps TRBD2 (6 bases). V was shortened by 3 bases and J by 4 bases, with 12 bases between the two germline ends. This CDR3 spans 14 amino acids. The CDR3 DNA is TGTGCCAGCAGTTTCTACGGGACTCCAGAGACCCAGTACTTC. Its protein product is CASSFYGTPETQYF.

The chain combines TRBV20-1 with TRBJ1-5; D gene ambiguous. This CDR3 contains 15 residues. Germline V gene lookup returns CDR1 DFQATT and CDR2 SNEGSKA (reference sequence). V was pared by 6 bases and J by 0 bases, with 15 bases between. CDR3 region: CSANVGGNSNQPQHF. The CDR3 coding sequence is TGCAGTGCAAATGTGGGCGGGAATAGCAATCAGCCCCAGCATTTT.

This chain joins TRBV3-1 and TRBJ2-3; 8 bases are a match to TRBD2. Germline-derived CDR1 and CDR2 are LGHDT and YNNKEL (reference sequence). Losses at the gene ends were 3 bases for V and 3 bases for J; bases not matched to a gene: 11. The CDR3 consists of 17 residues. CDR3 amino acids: CASSQVRASGGTDTQYF. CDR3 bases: TGTGCCAGCAGCCAGGTCCGAGCCAGCGGGGGAACAGATACGCAGTATTTT.

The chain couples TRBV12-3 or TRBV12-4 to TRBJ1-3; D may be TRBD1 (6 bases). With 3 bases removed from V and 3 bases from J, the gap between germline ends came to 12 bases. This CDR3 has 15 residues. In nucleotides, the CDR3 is TGTGCCAGCAGTTTGGGGCAGGGGATTGGAAACACCATATATTTT. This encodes CASSLGQGIGNTIYF.

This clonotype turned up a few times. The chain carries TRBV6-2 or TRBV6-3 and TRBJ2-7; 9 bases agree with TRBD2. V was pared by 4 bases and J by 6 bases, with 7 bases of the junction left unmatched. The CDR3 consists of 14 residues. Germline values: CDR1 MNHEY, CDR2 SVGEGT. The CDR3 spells CASSFPGLAIEQYF. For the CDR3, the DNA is TGTGCCAGCAGTTTCCCGGGACTAGCAATCGAGCAGTACTTC.

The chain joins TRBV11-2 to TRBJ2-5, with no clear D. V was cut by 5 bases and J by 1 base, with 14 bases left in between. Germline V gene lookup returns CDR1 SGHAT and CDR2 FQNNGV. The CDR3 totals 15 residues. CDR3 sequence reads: CASSPSPGSQETQYF. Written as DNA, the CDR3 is TGTGCCAGCAGCCCTTCACCTGGTTCCCAAGAGACCCAGTACTTC.

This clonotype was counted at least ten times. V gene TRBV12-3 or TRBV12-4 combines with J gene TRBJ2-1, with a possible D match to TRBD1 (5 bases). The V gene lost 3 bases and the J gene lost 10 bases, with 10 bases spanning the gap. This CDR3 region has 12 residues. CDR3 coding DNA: TGTGCCAGCAGTTTTGGGGCAGGGGAGCAGTTCTTC. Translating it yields CASSFGAGEQFF.

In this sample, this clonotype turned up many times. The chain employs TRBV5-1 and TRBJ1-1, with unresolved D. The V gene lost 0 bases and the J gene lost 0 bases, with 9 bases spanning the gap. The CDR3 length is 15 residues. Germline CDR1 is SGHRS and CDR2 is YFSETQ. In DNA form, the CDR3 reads TGCGCCAGCAGCTTGGGTACCAGACTGAACACTGAAGCTTTCTTT. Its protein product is CASSLGTRLNTEAFF. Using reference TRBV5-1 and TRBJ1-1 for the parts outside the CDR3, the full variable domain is KAGVTQTPRYLIKTRGQQVTLSCSPISGHRSVSWYQQTPGQGLQFLFEYFSETQRNKGNFPGRFSGRQFSNSRSEMNVSTLELGDSALYLCASSLGTRLNTEAFFGQGTRLTVV.